The 9 T cell receptor beta chains below were found in one sample sequenced in a study of blood T cell repertoires in COVID-19. The table came from immunoSEQ multiplex PCR; TCRdb's copy has only in-frame clones and leaves some out. This table holds approximately 190,000 clones, around 89% found once. The specimen was peripheral blood. The source of these receptors is a man aged 35 to 55 with active or convalescent COVID-19.

The V gene is TRBV5-1, the J gene TRBJ2-5; the match to TRBD2 covers 11 bases. From germline, CDR1 is SGHRS and CDR2 YFSETQ. The CDR3 extends over 16 amino acids. V was clipped by 6 bases and J by 5 bases; unmatched bases: 12. The CDR3 loop reads CASNQGTSGRGETQYF. CDR3 nucleotides: TGCGCCAGCAACCAAGGGACTAGCGGTCGAGGGGAGACCCAGTACTTC.

V gene TRBV19 combines with J gene TRBJ2-7; TRBD1 matches 9 bases. Germline V gene sequence: CDR1 LNHDA, CDR2 SQIVND (reference sequence). The V gene end was trimmed by 6 bases and the J gene end by 5 bases; junction bases not matched to a gene: 2. The length of the CDR3 is 12 residues. The chain's CDR3 is CASRDRGHEQYF. CDR3 DNA: TGTGCCAGTAGGGACAGGGGCCACGAGCAGTACTTC.

V gene TRBV5-6 combines with J gene TRBJ2-1; possible D gene TRBD2, 5 bases. Between the trimmed V and J ends, which lost 1 base and 5 bases, there was a span of 10 bases. Germline V CDR1 and CDR2: SGHDT, YYEEEE. The CDR3 contains 14 residues. CDR3 region: CASSLPGGNNEQFF. DNA for the CDR3: TGTGCCAGCAGCTTGCCCGGAGGAAACAATGAGCAGTTCTTC. Drawing the rest from reference TRBV5-6 and TRBJ2-1, the complete variable domain is DAGVTQSPTHLIKTRGQQVTLRCSPKSGHDTVSWYQQALGQGPQFIFQYYEEEERQRGNFPDRFSGHQFPNYSSELNVNALLLGDSALYLCASSLPGGNNEQFFGPGTRLTVL.

The chain is built from TRBV28 and TRBJ1-4; TRBD1 matches 7 bases. The CDR3 length is 16 residues. The V and J ends lost 3 bases and 6 bases, in that order; junction bases with no gene match: 10. CDR1 and CDR2 (germline): MDHEN, SYDVKM. The CDR3 DNA follows: TGTGCCAGCAGTTTCCCTATCGGACAGGCCGATGAAAAACTGTTTTTT. Translation gives CASSFPIGQADEKLFF.

This chain connects TRBV29-1 to TRBJ1-2; D call uncertain. The CDR3 has 11 amino acids. The germline CDR1 and CDR2 sequences are SQVTM and ANQGSEA. V was cut by 3 bases and J by 5 bases, with 7 bases left in between. CDR3 in amino acids: CSVERQYGYTF. The CDR3, as DNA: TGCAGCGTTGAGAGACAATATGGCTACACCTTC.

The chain couples TRBV12-3 or TRBV12-4 to TRBJ2-1, with D tentatively TRBD1 (6 bases). CDR3 length equals 13 residues. V shed 5 bases and J shed 10 bases, with 15 bases lying between them. The CDR3 here is CASSTLVGAEQFF. CDR3 nucleotide sequence: TGTGCCAGCAGTACCTTGGTGGGGGCGGAGCAGTTCTTC.

This clone was detected once. The chain recombines TRBV9 with TRBJ1-2; tentative D call: TRBD1 (6 bases). The CDR3 loop spans 13 amino acids. Per the germline V gene, CDR1 is SGDLS and CDR2 is YYNGEE. Trimming pared 2 bases from V and 8 bases from J, leaving 13 bases between. The CDR3 is CASSVGGGNGYTF. CDR3 nucleotide sequence: TGTGCCAGCAGCGTGGGAGGGGGGAACGGCTACACCTTC.

The rearrangement links TRBV27 to TRBJ1-2; no firm D call. V dropped 3 bases and J dropped 2 bases, with 22 bases sitting between them. This CDR3 contains 18 residues. CDR1 is MNHEY and CDR2 is SMNVEV in the germline V gene (reference sequence). The chain's CDR3 is CASSFSTTNHPANYGYTF. In DNA, the CDR3 is TGTGCCAGCAGTTTTTCCACTACAAACCACCCGGCGAACTATGGCTACACCTTC.

This chain connects TRBV3-1 (or the pseudogene TRBV3-2) to TRBJ1-3; the D gene is possibly TRBD1 (5 bases). V was trimmed by 0 bases and J by 5 bases, leaving 14 bases between them. The CDR3 loop spans 16 amino acids. Germline assignment: CDR1 LGHDT and CDR2 YNNKEL (reference sequence). Here the CDR3 reads CASSQEVAGDRNTIYF. The CDR3 DNA reads TGTGCCAGCAGCCAAGAAGTGGCGGGGGATCGAAACACCATATATTTT.